This entry is about one TCR beta chain. This sample stems from a study of T-cell reconstitution after alpha-beta-depleted transplantation in children. Unique molecular identifiers were incorporated when the TCRbeta library was constructed. TCRdb used MiXCR to reprocess the PCR reads, holding one entry per CDR3 protein. Here the sample spans some 200,000 distinct CDR3 sequences, around 9.7% being singletons. The CDR3 has 12 residues. The V end lost 3 bases, the J end lost 7 bases, and 7 bases lay between the germline ends. The germline V gene encodes CDR1 LGHNT and CDR2 FRNRAP. This TCR derives from a human donor who donated a stem cell graft to a child with SCID. The chain employs TRBV12-5 and TRBJ2-1; unclear D gene. The sequenced sample was PBMCs from the stem cell graft donor, obtained from the stem cell graft. DNA of the CDR3: TGTGCTAGTGGTTTCCCTGAGAATGAGCAGTTCTTC. This sequence encodes CASGFPENEQFF.